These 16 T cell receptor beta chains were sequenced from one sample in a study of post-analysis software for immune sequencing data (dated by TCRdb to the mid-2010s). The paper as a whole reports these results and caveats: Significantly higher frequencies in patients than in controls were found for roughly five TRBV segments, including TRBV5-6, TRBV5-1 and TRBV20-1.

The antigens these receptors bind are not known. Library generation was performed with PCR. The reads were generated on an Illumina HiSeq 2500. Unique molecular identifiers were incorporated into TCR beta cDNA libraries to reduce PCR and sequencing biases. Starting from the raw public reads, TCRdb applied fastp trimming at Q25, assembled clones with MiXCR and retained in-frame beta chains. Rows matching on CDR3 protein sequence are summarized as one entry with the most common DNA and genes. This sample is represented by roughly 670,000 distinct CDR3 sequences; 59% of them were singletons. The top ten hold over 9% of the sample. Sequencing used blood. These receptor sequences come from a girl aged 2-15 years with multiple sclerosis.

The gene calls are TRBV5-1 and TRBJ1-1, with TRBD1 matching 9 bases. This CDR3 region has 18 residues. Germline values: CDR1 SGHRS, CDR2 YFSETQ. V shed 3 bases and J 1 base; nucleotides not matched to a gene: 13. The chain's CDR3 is CASSSASGTGRRNTEAFF. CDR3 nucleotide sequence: TGCGCCAGCAGCTCGGCGTCGGGGACAGGGCGGAGGAACACTGAAGCTTTCTTT.

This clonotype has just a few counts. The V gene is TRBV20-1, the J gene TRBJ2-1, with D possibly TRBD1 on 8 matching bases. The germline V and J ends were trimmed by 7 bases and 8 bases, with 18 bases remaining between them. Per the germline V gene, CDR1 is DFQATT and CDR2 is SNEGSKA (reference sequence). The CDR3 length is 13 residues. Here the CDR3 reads CSVRTGGEDEQFF. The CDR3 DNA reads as TGCAGTGTCAGAACAGGGGGGGAAGATGAGCAGTTCTTC.

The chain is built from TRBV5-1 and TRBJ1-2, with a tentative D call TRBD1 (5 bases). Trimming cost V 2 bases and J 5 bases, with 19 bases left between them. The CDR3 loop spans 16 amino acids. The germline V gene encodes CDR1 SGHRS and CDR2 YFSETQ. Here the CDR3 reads CASSLLGAGIGYGYTF. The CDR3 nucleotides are TGCGCCAGCAGCTTATTGGGCGCAGGGATTGGGTATGGCTACACCTTC.

The CDR3 sequence is CSASTRTGSGDTQYF. The CDR3 nucleotides are TGCAGTGCTAGTACGAGGACAGGGTCGGGAGATACGCAGTATTTT. The gene calls are TRBV20-1 and TRBJ2-3; 8 bases agree with TRBD1. The CDR3 length is 15 residues. V was pared by 3 bases and J by 5 bases, with 10 bases of the junction left unmatched. Germline V gene lookup returns CDR1 DFQATT and CDR2 SNEGSKA (reference sequence).

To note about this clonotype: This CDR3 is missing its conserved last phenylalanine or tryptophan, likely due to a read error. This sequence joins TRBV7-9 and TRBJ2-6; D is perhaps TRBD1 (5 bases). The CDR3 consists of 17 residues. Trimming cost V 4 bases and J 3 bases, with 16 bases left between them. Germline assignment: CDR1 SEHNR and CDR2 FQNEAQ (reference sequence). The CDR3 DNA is TGTGCCAGCAGCTCCTTGGGTCAGGGCCTTGGGGCCAACGTCCTGACTCTC. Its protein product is CASSSLGQGLGANVLTL.

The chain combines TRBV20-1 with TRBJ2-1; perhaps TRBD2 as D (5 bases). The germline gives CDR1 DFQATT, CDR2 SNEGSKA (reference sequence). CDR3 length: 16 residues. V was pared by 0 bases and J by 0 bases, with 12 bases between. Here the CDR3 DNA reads TGCAGTGCTAGAGATCCCCAGGACTCCTCCTACAATGAGCAGTTCTTC. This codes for CSARDPQDSSYNEQFF.

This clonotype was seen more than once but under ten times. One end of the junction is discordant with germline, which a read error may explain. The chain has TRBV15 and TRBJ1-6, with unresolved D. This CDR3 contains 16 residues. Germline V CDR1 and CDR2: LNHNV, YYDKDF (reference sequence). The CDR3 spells CATSRDGDPASSPLHF. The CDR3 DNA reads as TGTGCCACTAGCAGAGATGGCGACCCGGCAAGCTCACCCCTCCACTTT.

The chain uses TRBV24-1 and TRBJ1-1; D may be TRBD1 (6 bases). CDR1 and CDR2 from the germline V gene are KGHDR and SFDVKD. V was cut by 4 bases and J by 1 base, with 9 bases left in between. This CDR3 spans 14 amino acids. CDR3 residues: CATSDGGQNTEAFF. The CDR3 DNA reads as TGTGCCACCAGTGACGGGGGACAGAACACTGAAGCTTTCTTT.

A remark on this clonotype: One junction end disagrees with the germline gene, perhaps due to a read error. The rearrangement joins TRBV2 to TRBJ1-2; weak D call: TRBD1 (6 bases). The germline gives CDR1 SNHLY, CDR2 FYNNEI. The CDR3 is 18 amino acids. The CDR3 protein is CTSSPTPGQKRANDGYTF. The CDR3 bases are TGTACCAGCAGCCCAACTCCGGGACAAAAAAGGGCGAACGATGGCTACACCTTC.

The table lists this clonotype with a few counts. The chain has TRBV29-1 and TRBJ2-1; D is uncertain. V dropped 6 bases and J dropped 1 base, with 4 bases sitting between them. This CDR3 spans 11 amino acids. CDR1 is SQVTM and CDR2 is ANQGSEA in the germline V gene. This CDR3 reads CSVVSYNEQFF. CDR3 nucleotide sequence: TGCAGCGTCGTGTCCTACAATGAGCAGTTCTTC.

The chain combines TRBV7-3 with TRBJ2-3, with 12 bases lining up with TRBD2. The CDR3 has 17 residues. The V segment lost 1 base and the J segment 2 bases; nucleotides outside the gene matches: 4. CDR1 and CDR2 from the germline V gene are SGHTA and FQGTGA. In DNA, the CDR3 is TGTGCCAGCAGCTTAAACCTAGCGGGAGGGCCCACAGATACGCAGTATTTT. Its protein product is CASSLNLAGGPTDTQYF.

CDR3 region: CASSWARDDYEQYF. The CDR3 bases are TGCGCCAGCAGCTGGGCGAGGGACGACTACGAGCAGTACTTC. The chain carries TRBV5-1 and TRBJ2-7; D is possibly TRBD1 or TRBD2 (5 bases each). The CDR3 consists of 14 residues. The germline gives CDR1 SGHRS, CDR2 YFSETQ. V dropped 3 bases and J dropped 3 bases, with 13 bases sitting between them.

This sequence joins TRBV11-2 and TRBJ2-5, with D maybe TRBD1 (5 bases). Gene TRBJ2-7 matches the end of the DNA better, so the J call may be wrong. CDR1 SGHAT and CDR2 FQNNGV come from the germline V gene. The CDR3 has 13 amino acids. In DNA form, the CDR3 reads TGTGCCAGCAGCTTGGGCCCAAGGGGCGAGCAGTACTTC. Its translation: CASSLGPRGEQYF.

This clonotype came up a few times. DNA for the CDR3: TGTGCCAGCAGTTTAGCCGGGACGAGCGGCTACACCTTC. Protein sequence: CASSLAGTSGYTF. V is TRBV12-3 or TRBV12-4 and J is TRBJ1-2, with D maybe TRBD1 (5 bases). The CDR3 totals 13 residues. The germline V and J ends were trimmed by 0 bases and 8 bases, with 10 bases remaining between them.

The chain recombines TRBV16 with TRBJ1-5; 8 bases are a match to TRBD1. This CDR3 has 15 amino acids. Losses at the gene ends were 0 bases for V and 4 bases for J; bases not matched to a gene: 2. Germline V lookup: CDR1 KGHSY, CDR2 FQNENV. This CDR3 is CASSQSRQGNQPQHF. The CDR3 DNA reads TGTGCCAGCAGCCAATCAAGACAGGGGAATCAGCCCCAGCATTTT.

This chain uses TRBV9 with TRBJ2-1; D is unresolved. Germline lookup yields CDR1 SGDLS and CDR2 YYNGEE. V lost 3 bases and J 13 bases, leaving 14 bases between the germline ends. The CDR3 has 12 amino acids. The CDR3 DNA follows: TGTGCCAGCAGCGCAGACACGGAATTCCAGTTCTTC. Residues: CASSADTEFQFF.